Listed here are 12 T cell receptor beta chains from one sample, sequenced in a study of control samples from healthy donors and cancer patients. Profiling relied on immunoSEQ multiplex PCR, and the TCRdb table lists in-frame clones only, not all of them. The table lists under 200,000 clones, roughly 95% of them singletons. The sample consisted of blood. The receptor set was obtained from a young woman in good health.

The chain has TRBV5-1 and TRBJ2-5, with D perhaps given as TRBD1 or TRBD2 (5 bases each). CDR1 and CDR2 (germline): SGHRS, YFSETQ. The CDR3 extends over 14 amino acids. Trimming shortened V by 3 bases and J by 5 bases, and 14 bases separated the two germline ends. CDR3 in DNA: TGCGCCAGCAGCTGGGGGTTGGGTATGGAGACCCAGTACTTC. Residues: CASSWGLGMETQYF. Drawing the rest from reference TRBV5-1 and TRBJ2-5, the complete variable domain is KAGVTQTPRYLIKTRGQQVTLSCSPISGHRSVSWYQQTPGQGLQFLFEYFSETQRNKGNFPGRFSGRQFSNSRSEMNVSTLELGDSALYLCASSWGLGMETQYFGPGTRLLVL.

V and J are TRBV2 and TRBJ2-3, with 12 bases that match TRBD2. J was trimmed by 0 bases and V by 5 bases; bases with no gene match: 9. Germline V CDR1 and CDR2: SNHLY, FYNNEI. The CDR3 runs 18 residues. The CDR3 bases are TGTGCCAGCAGTAAGCTAGCGGGAGGGACCTTTAGCACAGATACGCAGTATTTT. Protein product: CASSKLAGGTFSTDTQYF.

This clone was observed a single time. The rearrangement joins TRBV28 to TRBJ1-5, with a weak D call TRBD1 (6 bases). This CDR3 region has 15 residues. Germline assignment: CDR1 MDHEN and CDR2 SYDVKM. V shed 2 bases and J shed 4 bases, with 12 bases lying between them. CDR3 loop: CASSLQGSRNQPQHF. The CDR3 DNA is TGTGCCAGCAGTTTACAGGGGAGTAGGAATCAGCCCCAGCATTTT.

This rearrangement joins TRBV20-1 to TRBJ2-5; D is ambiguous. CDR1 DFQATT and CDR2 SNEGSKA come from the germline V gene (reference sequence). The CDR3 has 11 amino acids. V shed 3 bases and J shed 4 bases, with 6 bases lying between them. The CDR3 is CSASKGETQYF. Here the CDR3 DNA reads TGCAGTGCTAGCAAGGGAGAGACCCAGTACTTC.

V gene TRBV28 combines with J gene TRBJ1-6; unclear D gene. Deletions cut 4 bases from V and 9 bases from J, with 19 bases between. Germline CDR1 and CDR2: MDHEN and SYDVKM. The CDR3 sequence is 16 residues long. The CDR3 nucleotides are TGTGCCAGCAGTTCCGGCCGGGCCTTATACGGTTCACCCCTCCACTTT. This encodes CASSSGRALYGSPLHF. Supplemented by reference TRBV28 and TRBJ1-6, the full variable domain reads DVKVTQSSRYLVKRTGEKVFLECVQDMDHENMFWYRQDPGLGLRLIYFSYDVKMKEKGDIPEGYSVSREKKERFSLILESASTNQTSMYLCASSSGRALYGSPLHFGNGTRLTVT.

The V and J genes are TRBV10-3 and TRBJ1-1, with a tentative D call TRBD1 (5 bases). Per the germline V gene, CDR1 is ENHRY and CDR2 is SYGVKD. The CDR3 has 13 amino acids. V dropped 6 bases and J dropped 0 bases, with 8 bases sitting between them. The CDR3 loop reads CAISAGLNTEAFF. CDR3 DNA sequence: TGTGCCATCAGCGCGGGACTGAACACTGAAGCTTTCTTT.

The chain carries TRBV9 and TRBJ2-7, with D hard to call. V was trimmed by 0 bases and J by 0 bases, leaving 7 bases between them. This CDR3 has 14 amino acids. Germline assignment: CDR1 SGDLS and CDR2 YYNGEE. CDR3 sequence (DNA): TGTGCCAGCAGCGTAGCTGACACCTCCTACGAGCAGTACTTC. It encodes CASSVADTSYEQYF.

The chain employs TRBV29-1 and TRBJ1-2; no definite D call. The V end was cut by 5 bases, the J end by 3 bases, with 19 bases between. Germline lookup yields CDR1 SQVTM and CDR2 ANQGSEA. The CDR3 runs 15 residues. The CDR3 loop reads CSVPPGEGRDYGYTF. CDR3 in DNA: TGCAGCGTTCCCCCTGGGGAAGGGAGGGACTATGGCTACACCTTC.

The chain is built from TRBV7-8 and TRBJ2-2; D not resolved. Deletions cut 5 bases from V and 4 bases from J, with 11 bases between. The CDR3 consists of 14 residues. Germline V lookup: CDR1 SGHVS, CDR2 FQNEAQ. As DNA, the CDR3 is TGTGCCAGCAGCGAGGCCAGTTTCACCGGGGAGCTGTTTTTT. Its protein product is CASSEASFTGELFF.

CDR3 DNA sequence: TGTGCCAGTAGTGACGACAGGGGGCTGGATGAGCAGTTCTTC. Its translation: CASSDDRGLDEQFF. This chain joins TRBV19 and TRBJ2-1; TRBD1 matches 10 bases. Germline CDR1 and CDR2: LNHDA and SQIVND (reference sequence). With 5 bases clipped from V and 8 bases from J, the junction kept 6 bases outside the gene matches. This CDR3 is built from 14 residues.

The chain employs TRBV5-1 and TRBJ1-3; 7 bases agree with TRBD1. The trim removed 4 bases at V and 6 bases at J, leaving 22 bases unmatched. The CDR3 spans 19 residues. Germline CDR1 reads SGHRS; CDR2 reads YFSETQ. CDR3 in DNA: TGCGCCAGCAGCCCGCCAAAACCGACAGGGCGGTTTCGAGAAAACACCATATATTTT. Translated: CASSPPKPTGRFRENTIYF.

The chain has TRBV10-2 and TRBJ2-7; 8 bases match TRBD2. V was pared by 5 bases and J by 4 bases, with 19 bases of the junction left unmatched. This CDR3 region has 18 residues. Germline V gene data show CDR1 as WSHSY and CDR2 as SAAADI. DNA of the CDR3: TGCGCCAGCAGTAACTCCTTGGAGGGGGGGACTAGTACTTACGAGCAGTACTTC. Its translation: CASSNSLEGGTSTYEQYF.